These 22 T cell receptor beta chains were sequenced from one sample in a study of blood T cell repertoires in COVID-19. The assay was immunoSEQ multiplex PCR, and TCRdb's table has in-frame clones only and misses some. The sample contains about 78,000 clones, 86% of which appear only once. The specimen was peripheral blood. Receptors originate from a woman aged 55-69 years with acute or convalescent COVID-19.

The chain links TRBV19 to TRBJ2-7; TRBD1 is a possible D gene (5 bases). The V gene's germline CDR1 is LNHDA and CDR2 SQIVND (reference sequence). This CDR3 is 14 amino acids long. Trimming took 1 base from V and 0 from J, leaving 7 bases between them. In nucleotides, the CDR3 is TGTGCCAGTAGTATAGGAGACAGCTCCTACGAGCAGTACTTC. It encodes CASSIGDSSYEQYF.

The V and J genes are TRBV6-2 or TRBV6-3 and TRBJ1-1; TRBD1 agrees at 8 bases. Germline CDR1 MNHEY, CDR2 SVGEGT. The CDR3 extends over 13 amino acids. V lost 2 bases and J lost 4; bases outside the gene matches: 0. In nucleotides, the CDR3 is TGTGCCAGCAGTTACGACAGGGGCACTGAAGCTTTCTTT. It translates to CASSYDRGTEAFF.

The chain combines TRBV5-1 with TRBJ2-2, with TRBD2 matching over 7 bases. Trimming cost V 6 bases and J 1 base; bases outside gene matches: 12. From germline, CDR1 is SGHRS and CDR2 YFSETQ. The CDR3 is 17 residues long. DNA of the CDR3: TGCGCCAGCACCCCCGAAGTGACTAGCCTGAACACCGGGGAGCTGTTTTTT. Translated: CASTPEVTSLNTGELFF.

This clone was recorded only once. This chain links TRBV27 with TRBJ2-7; TRBD2 is a possible D gene (5 bases). The V gene's germline CDR1 is MNHEY and CDR2 SMNVEV (reference sequence). Trimming pared 6 bases from V and 0 bases from J, leaving 15 bases between. This CDR3 is built from 15 residues. This chain's CDR3 is CASRRGRGSSYEQYF. The CDR3 coding sequence is TGTGCCAGCAGGCGAGGACGGGGAAGCTCCTACGAGCAGTACTTC.

J is TRBJ1-1 and V is TRBV25-1, with D unclear. Trimming cost V 3 bases and J 0 bases, with 11 bases left between them. This CDR3 has 15 amino acids. Germline values: CDR1 MGHDK, CDR2 SYGVNS. The CDR3 DNA reads as TGTGCCAGCAGTGATGGCGCAGACATGAACACTGAAGCTTTCTTT. Translation gives CASSDGADMNTEAFF.

The chain carries TRBV24-1 and TRBJ1-5; 11 bases map to TRBD1. This CDR3 has 17 amino acids. CDR1 is KGHDR and CDR2 is SFDVKD in the germline V gene. The junction had 7 bases not matched to a gene; V was cut back by 3 bases and J by 4 bases. CDR3 DNA sequence: TGTGCCACCAGTGATACCTACGGGACAGGGGGGAATCAGCCCCAGCATTTT. It specifies CATSDTYGTGGNQPQHF.

Only one count was recorded for this clone. The V call is TRBV12-3 or TRBV12-4, the J call TRBJ1-1; tentatively, D is TRBD1 (5 bases). The CDR3 loop spans 11 amino acids. V gave up 3 bases and J gave up 8 bases, with 7 bases separating them. CDR3 nucleotide sequence: TGTGCCAGCAGTTTCGCAGGGGAAGCTTTCTTT. It specifies CASSFAGEAFF.

The chain recombines TRBV5-1 with TRBJ2-7, with TRBD1 matching 10 bases. CDR3 length equals 14 residues. V was pared by 0 bases and J by 5 bases, with 2 bases of the junction left unmatched. Germline V gene sequence: CDR1 SGHRS, CDR2 YFSETQ. The CDR3 sequence is CASSLGGTGDEQYF. CDR3 DNA sequence: TGCGCCAGCAGCTTGGGCGGGACAGGGGACGAGCAGTACTTC.

The rearrangement joins TRBV4-2 to TRBJ2-7, with D possibly being TRBD2 (5 bases). CDR1 and CDR2 from the germline V gene are LGHNA and YNFKEQ. The CDR3 extends over 15 amino acids. Trimming removed 1 base from V and 4 bases from J, with 14 bases in between. This CDR3 is CASSQVNEGRYEQYF. CDR3 sequence (DNA): TGTGCCAGCAGCCAAGTCAATGAGGGCCGATACGAGCAGTACTTC.

CDR3 DNA sequence: TGTGCCAGCAGTTCTGGTGCAGGACAGGGGGTTGAAAAACTGTTTTTT. Encoded protein: CASSSGAGQGVEKLFF. The chain employs TRBV27 and TRBJ1-4; 10 bases match TRBD1. The CDR3 runs to 16 residues. With V trimmed by 4 bases and J by 7 bases, 9 bases remained unmatched. Germline V gene sequence: CDR1 MNHEY, CDR2 SMNVEV (reference sequence).

This rearrangement joins TRBV27 to TRBJ2-7; 7 bases align to TRBD1. Germline lookup yields CDR1 MNHEY and CDR2 SMNVEV (reference sequence). This CDR3 is built from 14 residues. V lost 2 bases, J lost 4 bases, and 5 bases stayed unmatched. CDR3 bases: TGTGCCAGCAGTTTAGGGACAGAGATTTACGAGCAGTACTTC. Its translation is CASSLGTEIYEQYF.

The chain carries TRBV6-5 and TRBJ2-5, with a weak D call TRBD1 (5 bases). Germline V gene sequence: CDR1 MNHEY, CDR2 SVGAGI. CDR3 size: 15 residues. Trimming stripped 6 bases from V and 3 bases from J, with 17 bases between. CDR3: CASRALGAGKETQYF. The CDR3 coding sequence is TGTGCCAGCAGGGCGCTAGGGGCAGGGAAAGAGACCCAGTACTTC.

Note on this clone: The junction and the germline gene differ at one end; a read error may be behind it. The same CDR3 arises from other DNA sequences in this sample as well. The CDR3 DNA reads TGTGCCAGTAGCTGGACAGGGGGAAACACCATATATTTT. Protein product: CASSWTGGNTIYF. This chain connects TRBV7-8 to TRBJ1-3, with TRBD1 identical over 8 bases. Germline V gene sequence: CDR1 SGHVS, CDR2 FQNEAQ. This CDR3 has 13 residues.

The V and J genes are TRBV7-3 and TRBJ2-3; 11 nucleotides match TRBD2. Losses at the gene ends were 0 bases for V and 3 bases for J; bases not matched to a gene: 5. The CDR3 spans 17 residues. Germline V gene data show CDR1 as SGHTA and CDR2 as FQGTGA. CDR3 nucleotide sequence: TGTGCCAGCAGCTTAACGTTGGCTAGCGGGGGGACAGATACGCAGTATTTT. This translates into CASSLTLASGGTDTQYF.

V is TRBV2 and J is TRBJ2-3, with no clear D. Germline V gene lookup returns CDR1 SNHLY and CDR2 FYNNEI. CDR3 length: 14 residues. Between the trimmed V and J ends, which lost 5 bases and 4 bases, there was a span of 13 bases. CDR3 DNA: TGTGCCAGCAGTTCTTTAGTGAGTTCAGATACGCAGTATTTT. It yields the protein CASSSLVSSDTQYF.

V and J are TRBV7-3 and TRBJ1-2; D may be TRBD1 (5 bases). V lost 8 bases and J 6 bases, leaving 16 bases between the germline ends. Germline CDR1 SGHTA, CDR2 FQGTGA. The CDR3 contains 13 residues. CDR3 residues: CASSSREVDGYTF. The CDR3 DNA sequence: TGTGCCAGCTCTTCCAGGGAGGTAGATGGCTACACCTTC.

This chain joins TRBV5-1 and TRBJ2-3; 7 bases are a match to TRBD2. Losses at the gene ends were 7 bases for V and 2 bases for J; bases not matched to a gene: 13. The CDR3 totals 16 residues. Germline assignment: CDR1 SGHRS and CDR2 YFSETQ. CDR3 DNA sequence: TGCGCCAGCTCTAACCCAGCCAGCGGGAACACAGATACGCAGTATTTT. Translation: CASSNPASGNTDTQYF.

This chain links TRBV28 with TRBJ1-2; D is perhaps TRBD1 (5 bases). From germline, CDR1 is MDHEN and CDR2 SYDVKM. Trimming removed 5 bases at V and 2 bases at J, with 15 bases between. The CDR3 has 15 amino acids. The CDR3 nucleotides read TGTGCCAGCAGTCGGGCGGGAGAGGGGAACTATGGCTACACCTTC. This translates into CASSRAGEGNYGYTF.

This chain connects TRBV2 to TRBJ1-6, with 9 bases fitting TRBD1. The CDR3 is 14 amino acids. Germline CDR1 SNHLY, CDR2 FYNNEI. V was pared by 6 bases and J by 9 bases, with 6 bases of the junction left unmatched. CDR3 DNA sequence: TGTGCCAGCAGCGAGGGACAGGGTGGTTCACCCCTCCACTTT. Translated, it gives CASSEGQGGSPLHF.

The J gene is TRBJ1-3, the V gene TRBV28; 8 bases line up with TRBD1. The V gene end was trimmed by 6 bases and the J gene end by 1 base; junction bases not matched to a gene: 8. The CDR3 is 16 residues long. Germline V CDR1 and CDR2: MDHEN, SYDVKM. This CDR3 is CASSPWTGPSGNTIYF. DNA of the CDR3: TGTGCCAGCAGCCCCTGGACAGGGCCATCTGGAAACACCATATATTTT.

The V call is TRBV7-8, the J call TRBJ1-2; TRBD1 is a possible D gene (5 bases). The V gene's germline CDR1 is SGHVS and CDR2 FQNEAQ. V dropped 5 bases and J dropped 3 bases, with 16 bases sitting between them. This CDR3 has 15 residues. CDR3 sequence: CASSPLGGGDYGYTF. The DNA for the CDR3 is TGTGCCAGCAGCCCCTTGGGGGGGGGTGACTATGGCTACACCTTC.

The rearrangement uses TRBV14 and TRBJ1-1; no definite D call. Germline values: CDR1 SGHDN, CDR2 FVKESK. With 1 base removed from V and 2 bases from J, the gap between germline ends came to 11 bases. This CDR3 comprises 15 residues. The chain's CDR3 is CASSQGSSGNTEAFF. CDR3 in DNA: TGTGCCAGCAGCCAAGGTTCTTCAGGAAACACTGAAGCTTTCTTT.